The clone carrying this T cell receptor (beta chain) was picked up a small number of times. No antigen is known for it. cDNA prepared by RNA extraction and subsequent reverse transcription served as the template for sequencing. Profiled with immunoSEQ multiplex PCR; TCRdb holds only in-frame clones, not every one. The sample lists hundreds of thousands of clones; 60% were seen once. This record belongs to a study of CD8+ T cells in alopecia areata. Background on the study: Tofacitinib administration to treated patients was oral, at 5 to 10 mg twice daily. The percentage of affected scalp area served as the score of severity for treated patients. Study observations and caveats: Many expanded lesional clones stayed in scalp and blood while on tofacitinib.

This CDR3 is built from 14 residues. The ends were cut back, 2 bases at V and 7 bases at J, with 14 bases in the middle. Looked up from germline, CDR1 is SQVTM and CDR2 is ANQGSEA. Treatment denoted: oral pan-JAK inhibitor, 5-10 mg twice daily. The specimen comprised CD4+ T cells sorted from blood, sampled around week 54, from a patient treated with tofacitinib. The sequence was collected from a human donor with alopecia areata. The genes are TRBV29-1 and TRBJ1-4; no firm D call. CDR3 sequence reads: CSVEPGGGGEKLFF. The CDR3 region has the DNA TGCAGCGTTGAACCGGGCGGCGGCGGTGAAAAACTGTTTTTT.